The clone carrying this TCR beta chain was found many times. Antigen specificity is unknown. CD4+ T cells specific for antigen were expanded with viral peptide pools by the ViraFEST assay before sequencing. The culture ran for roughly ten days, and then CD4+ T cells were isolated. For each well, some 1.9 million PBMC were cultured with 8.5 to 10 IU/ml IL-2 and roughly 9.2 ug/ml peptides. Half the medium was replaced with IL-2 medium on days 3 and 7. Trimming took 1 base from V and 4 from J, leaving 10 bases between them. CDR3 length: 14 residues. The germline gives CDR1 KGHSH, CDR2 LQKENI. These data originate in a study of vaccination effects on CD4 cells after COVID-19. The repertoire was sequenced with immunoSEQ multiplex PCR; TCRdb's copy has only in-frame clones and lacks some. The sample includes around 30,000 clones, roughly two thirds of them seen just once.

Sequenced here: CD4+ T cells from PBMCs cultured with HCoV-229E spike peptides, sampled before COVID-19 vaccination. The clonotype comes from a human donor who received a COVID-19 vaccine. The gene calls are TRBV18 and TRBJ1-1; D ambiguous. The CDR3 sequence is CASSPRKDGTEAFF. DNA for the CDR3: TGTGCCAGCTCACCACGGAAAGACGGCACTGAAGCTTTCTTT.